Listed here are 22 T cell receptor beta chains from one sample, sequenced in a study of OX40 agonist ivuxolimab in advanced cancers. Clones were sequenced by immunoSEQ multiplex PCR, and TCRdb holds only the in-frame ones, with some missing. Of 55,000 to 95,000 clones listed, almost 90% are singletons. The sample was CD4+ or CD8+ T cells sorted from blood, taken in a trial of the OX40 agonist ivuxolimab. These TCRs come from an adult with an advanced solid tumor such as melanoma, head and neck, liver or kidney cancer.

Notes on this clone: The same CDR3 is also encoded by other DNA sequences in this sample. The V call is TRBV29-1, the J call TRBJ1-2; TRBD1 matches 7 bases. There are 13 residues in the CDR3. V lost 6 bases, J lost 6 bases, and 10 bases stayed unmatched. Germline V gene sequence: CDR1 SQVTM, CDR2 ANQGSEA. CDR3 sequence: CSVKGGTADGYTF. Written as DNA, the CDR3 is TGCAGCGTCAAGGGAGGGACAGCCGATGGCTACACCTTC.

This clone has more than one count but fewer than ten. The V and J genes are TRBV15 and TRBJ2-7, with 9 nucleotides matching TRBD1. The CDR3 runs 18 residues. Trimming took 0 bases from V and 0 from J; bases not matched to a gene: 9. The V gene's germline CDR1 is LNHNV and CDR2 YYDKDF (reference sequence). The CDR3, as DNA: TGTGCCACCAGCAGAGATCAGGGGACAGGGCCTAGCTCCTACGAGCAGTACTTC. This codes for CATSRDQGTGPSSYEQYF.

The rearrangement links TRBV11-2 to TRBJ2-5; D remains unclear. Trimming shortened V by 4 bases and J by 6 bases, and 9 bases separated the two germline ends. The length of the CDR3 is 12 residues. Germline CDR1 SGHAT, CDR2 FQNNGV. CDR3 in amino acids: CASSSGPQTQYF. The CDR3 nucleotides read TGTGCCAGCAGCTCCGGCCCGCAGACCCAGTACTTC.

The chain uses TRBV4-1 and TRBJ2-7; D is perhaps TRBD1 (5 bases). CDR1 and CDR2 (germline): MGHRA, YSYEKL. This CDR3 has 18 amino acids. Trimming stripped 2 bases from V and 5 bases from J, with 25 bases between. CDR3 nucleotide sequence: TGCGCCAGCAGCCAACAATGGCGGCAGGGCTTTAATTCGGACGAGCAGTACTTC. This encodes CASSQQWRQGFNSDEQYF.

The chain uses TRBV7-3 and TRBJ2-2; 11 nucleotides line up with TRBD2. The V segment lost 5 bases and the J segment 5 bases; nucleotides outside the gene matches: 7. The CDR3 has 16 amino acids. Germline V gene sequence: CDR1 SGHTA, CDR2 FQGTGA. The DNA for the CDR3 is TGTGCCAGCAGCCCAGCGACTAGCGGGGTTACCGGGGAGCTGTTTTTT. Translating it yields CASSPATSGVTGELFF.

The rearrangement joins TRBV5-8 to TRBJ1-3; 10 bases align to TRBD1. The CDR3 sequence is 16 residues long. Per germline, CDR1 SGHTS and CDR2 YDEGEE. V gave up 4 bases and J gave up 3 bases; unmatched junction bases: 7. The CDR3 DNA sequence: TGTGCCAGCAGCATTAGACAGGGGGCGAGTGGAAACACCATATATTTT. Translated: CASSIRQGASGNTIYF.

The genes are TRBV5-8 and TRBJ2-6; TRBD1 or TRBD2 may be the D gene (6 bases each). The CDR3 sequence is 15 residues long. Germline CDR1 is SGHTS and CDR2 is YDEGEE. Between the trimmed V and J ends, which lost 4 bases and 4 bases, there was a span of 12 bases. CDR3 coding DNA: TGTGCCAGCAGCGCGAGGGGGGCAGGGGCCAACGTCCTGACTTTC. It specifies CASSARGAGANVLTF. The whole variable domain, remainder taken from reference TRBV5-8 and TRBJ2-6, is EAGVTQSPTHLIKTRGQQATLRCSPISGHTSVYWYQQALGLGLQFLLWYDEGEERNRGNFPPRFSGRQFPNYSSELNVNALELEDSALYLCASSARGAGANVLTFGAGSRLTVL.

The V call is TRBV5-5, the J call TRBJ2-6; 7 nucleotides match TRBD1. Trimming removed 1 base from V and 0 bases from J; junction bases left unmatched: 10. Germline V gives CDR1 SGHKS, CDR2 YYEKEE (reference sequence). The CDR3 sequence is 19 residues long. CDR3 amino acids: CASSLRTGAPISGANVLTF. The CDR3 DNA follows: TGTGCCAGCAGCTTGCGTACAGGGGCCCCCATCTCTGGGGCCAACGTCCTGACTTTC. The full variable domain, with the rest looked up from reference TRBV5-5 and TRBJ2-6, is DAGVTQSPTHLIKTRGQQVTLRCSPISGHKSVSWYQQVLGQGPQFIFQYYEKEERGRGNFPDRFSARQFPNYSSELNVNALLLGDSALYLCASSLRTGAPISGANVLTFGAGSRLTVL.

The CDR3 DNA reads as TGTGCCAGCAGCTTGGGGGACAGGGACTACGAGCAGTACTTC. The encoded protein is CASSLGDRDYEQYF. The V and J genes are TRBV5-6 and TRBJ2-7, with 9 bases lining up with TRBD1. The germline V gene has CDR1 SGHDT and CDR2 YYEEEE. V gave up 0 bases and J gave up 3 bases; unmatched junction bases: 1. The CDR3 runs to 14 residues.

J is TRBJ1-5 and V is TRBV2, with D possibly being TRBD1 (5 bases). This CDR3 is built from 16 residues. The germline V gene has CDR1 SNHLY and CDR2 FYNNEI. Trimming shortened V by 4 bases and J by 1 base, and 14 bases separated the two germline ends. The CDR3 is CASSVLAGRSNQPQHF. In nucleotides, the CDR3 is TGTGCCAGCAGTGTACTGGCAGGGCGAAGCAATCAGCCCCAGCATTTT.

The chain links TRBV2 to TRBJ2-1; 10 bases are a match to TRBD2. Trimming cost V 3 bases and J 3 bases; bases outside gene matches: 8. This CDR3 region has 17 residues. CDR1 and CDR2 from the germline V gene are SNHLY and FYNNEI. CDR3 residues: CASSDPAGGGVYNEQFF. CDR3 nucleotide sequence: TGTGCCAGCAGTGACCCAGCGGGGGGGGGAGTCTACAATGAGCAGTTCTTC. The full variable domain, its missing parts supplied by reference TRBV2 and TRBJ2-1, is EPEVTQTPSHQVTQMGQEVILRCVPISNHLYFYWYRQILGQKVEFLVSFYNNEISEKSEIFDDQFSVERPDGSNFTLKIRSTKLEDSAMYFCASSDPAGGGVYNEQFFGPGTRLTVL.

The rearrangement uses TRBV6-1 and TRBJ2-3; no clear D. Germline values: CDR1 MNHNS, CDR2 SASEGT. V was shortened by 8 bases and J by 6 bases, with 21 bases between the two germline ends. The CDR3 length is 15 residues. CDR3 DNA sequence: TGTGCCAGCGTCTACGGGTCTCTCCCACGGGATACGCAGTATTTT. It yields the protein CASVYGSLPRDTQYF.

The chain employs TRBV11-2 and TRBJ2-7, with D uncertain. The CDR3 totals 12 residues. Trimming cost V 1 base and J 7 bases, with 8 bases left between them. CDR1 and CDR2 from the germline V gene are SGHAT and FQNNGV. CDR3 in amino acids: CASSLAGGEQYF. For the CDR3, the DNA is TGTGCCAGCAGCTTAGCGGGTGGAGAGCAGTACTTC.

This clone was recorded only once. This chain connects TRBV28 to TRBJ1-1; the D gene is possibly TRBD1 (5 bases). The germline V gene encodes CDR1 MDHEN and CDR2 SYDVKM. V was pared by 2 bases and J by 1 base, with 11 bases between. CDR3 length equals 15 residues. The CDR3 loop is CASSLPAGPNTEAFF. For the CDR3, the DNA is TGTGCCAGCAGTTTACCGGCAGGGCCGAACACTGAAGCTTTCTTT.

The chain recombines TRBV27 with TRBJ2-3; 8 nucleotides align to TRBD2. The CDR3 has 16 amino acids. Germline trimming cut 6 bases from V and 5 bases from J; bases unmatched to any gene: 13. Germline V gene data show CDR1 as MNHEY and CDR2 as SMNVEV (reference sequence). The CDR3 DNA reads TGTGCCAGCAGCCTTCGAACGGGAGGGCCGGGAGATACGCAGTATTTT. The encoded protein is CASSLRTGGPGDTQYF.

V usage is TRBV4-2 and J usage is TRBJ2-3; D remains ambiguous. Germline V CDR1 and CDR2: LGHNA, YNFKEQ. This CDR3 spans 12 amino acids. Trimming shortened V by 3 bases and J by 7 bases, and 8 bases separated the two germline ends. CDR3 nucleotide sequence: TGTGCCAGCAGCCAGAGCCCCCATACGCAGTATTTT. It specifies CASSQSPHTQYF.

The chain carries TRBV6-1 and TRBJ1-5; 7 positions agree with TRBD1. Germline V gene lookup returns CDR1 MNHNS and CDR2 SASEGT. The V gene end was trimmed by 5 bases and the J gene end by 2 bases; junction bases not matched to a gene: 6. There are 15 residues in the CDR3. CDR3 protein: CASSNAGTGNQPQHF. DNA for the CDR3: TGTGCCAGCAGTAACGCCGGGACAGGCAATCAGCCCCAGCATTTT.

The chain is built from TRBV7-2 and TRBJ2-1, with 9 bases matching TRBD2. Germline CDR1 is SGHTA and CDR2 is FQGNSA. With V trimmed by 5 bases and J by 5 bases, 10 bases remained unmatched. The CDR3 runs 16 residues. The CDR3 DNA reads TGTGCCAGCAGCCCCCTAGCGGGGAATTGGAACAATGAGCAGTTCTTC. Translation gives CASSPLAGNWNNEQFF.

The chain's CDR3 is CASSLDLVGRGDNEQFF. The CDR3 DNA reads TGTGCCAGCAGCTTAGATCTAGTTGGCAGGGGGGACAATGAGCAGTTCTTC. The chain carries TRBV11-2 and TRBJ2-1, with D maybe TRBD1 (7 bases). Germline V gives CDR1 SGHAT, CDR2 FQNNGV. The germline V and J ends were trimmed by 0 bases and 5 bases, with 17 bases remaining between them. The CDR3 is made up of 17 amino acids.

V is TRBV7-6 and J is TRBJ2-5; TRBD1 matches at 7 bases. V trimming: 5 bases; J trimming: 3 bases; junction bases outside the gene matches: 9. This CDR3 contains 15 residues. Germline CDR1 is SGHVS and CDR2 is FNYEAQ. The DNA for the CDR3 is TGTGCCAGCAGCCAACCCGGGACAGCAGAAGAGACCCAGTACTTC. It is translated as CASSQPGTAEETQYF.

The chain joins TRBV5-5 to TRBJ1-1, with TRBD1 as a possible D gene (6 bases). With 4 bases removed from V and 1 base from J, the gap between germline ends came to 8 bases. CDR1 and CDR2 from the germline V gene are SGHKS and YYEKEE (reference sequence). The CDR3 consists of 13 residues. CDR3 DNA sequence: TGTGCCAGCAGCCCACAGGGGAACACTGAAGCTTTCTTT. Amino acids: CASSPQGNTEAFF.

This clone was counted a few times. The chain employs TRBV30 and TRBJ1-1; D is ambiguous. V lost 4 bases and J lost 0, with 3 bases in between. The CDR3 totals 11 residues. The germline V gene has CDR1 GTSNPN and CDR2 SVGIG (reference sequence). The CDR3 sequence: CAWNMNTEAFF. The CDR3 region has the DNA TGTGCCTGGAATATGAACACTGAAGCTTTCTTT.